Sequencing of this T cell receptor (beta chain) was carried out in a study of blood T cells in healthy people across ages. Study-wide results and limits: Unsorted PBMC material precluded a definitive naive versus antigen-experienced comparison. The fall in TCR beta diversity per million T cells was roughly linear with age. Possibly confounding the expanded clonotype changes was the fact that donor CMV status was unknown. Diversity was estimated from one million T cells, and these estimates were considered underestimates.

The germline V and J ends were trimmed by 5 bases and 4 bases, with 14 bases remaining between them. The CDR3 sequence is 14 residues long. Per germline, CDR1 SGHTA and CDR2 FQGNSA. Primers used in a second PCR of about 7 to 12 cycles were a sample-barcoded 5' primer and a J-beta primer mix. TCRdb passed the 5' RACE reads through MiXCR, listing each CDR3 protein once. The sample consists of roughly 410,000 distinct CDR3 sequences, roughly half of them appearing once. In the case of this clonotype: Its target is not known.

This sequence was found in a man aged 55-75 years in good health. The rearrangement uses TRBV7-2 and TRBJ2-5, with D perhaps matching TRBD1 or TRBD2 (6 bases each). The sample comprised blood. The CDR3 DNA reads as TGTGCCAGCAGCGAGGGGGGAGGACTAGAGACCCAGTACTTC. Translated: CASSEGGGLETQYF.